These T cell receptor beta chains were read from a single sample in a study of cytomegalovirus exposure and HLA in healthy donors. The assay was immunoSEQ multiplex PCR, and TCRdb's table has in-frame clones only and misses some. The table has approximately 100,000 clones, about 79% seen once. Sequenced material: PBMCs. These receptors were collected from a human donor in good health. Both conserved end residues are part of each CDR3. Each record gives: clone size, V gene, D gene, J gene, CDR3 DNA, CDR3 protein. The D gene is left open where the match is weak. Part of the rows lack a size; the others show once, few, many or a class for expanded clones.

-	TRBV6-1	TRBD2	TRBJ2-1	TGTGCCAGCAGCCAGCCCAGCGGGGCCTACAATGAGCAGTTCTTC	CASSQPSGAYNEQFF
once	TRBV30	TRBD1	TRBJ1-3	TGTGCCTGGAGTGGGAGACAGGGTAGAAACACCATATATTTT	CAWSGRQGRNTIYF
-	TRBV29-1	-	TRBJ1-1	TGCAGCGTTGGGGTACAGGCTAACACTGAAGCTTTCTTT	CSVGVQANTEAFF
-	TRBV19	-	TRBJ1-2	TGTGCCAGTAGGGAGAACAATTATAACTATGGCTACACCTTC	CASRENNYNYGYTF
-	TRBV28	-	TRBJ1-5	TGTGCCAGCAGTTTATCGAGGACTTTGGGTCAGCCCCAGCATTTT	CASSLSRTLGQPQHF
-	TRBV30	-	TRBJ1-1	TGTGCCTGGAGTGTACACAGGGATAACACTGAAGCTTTCTTT	CAWSVHRDNTEAFF
-	TRBV2	TRBD2	TRBJ2-1	TGTGCCAGCAGCTTTCTAGCGGGGGGTTACAATGAGCAGTTCTTC	CASSFLAGGYNEQFF
-	TRBV28	TRBD1	TRBJ2-1	TGTGCCAGCAGTCGAACCGGGACAGGAAACTACAATGAGCAGTTCTTC	CASSRTGTGNYNEQFF
-	TRBV5-1	TRBD2	TRBJ2-1	TGCGCCAGCAGCTTGGATCTAGCGGGAGTCTACAATGAGCAGTTCTTC	CASSLDLAGVYNEQFF
-	TRBV29-1	-	TRBJ2-7	TGCAGCGTTGAGTCGCAGGTTTTTAAAAAGCAGTACTTC	CSVESQVFKKQYF
few	TRBV6-6	TRBD1	TRBJ1-1	TGTGCCAGCAAACTTGAATTCAGGGGGCTCCGCCAAGCTTTCTTT	CASKLEFRGLRQAFF
-	TRBV5-4	TRBD1	TRBJ2-1	TGTGCCAGCAGCCCGGGACAGCTCTCCTACAATGAGCAGTTCTTC	CASSPGQLSYNEQFF
once	TRBV29-1	-	TRBJ1-1	TGCAGCGCCTGGAGGGAGCTCAACACTGAAGCTTTCTTT	CSAWRELNTEAFF
-	TRBV5-6	-	TRBJ1-4	TGTGCCAGCAGCGGAATAACAGGGTCAACTAATGAAAAACTGTTTTTT	CASSGITGSTNEKLFF
-	TRBV5-1	TRBD2	TRBJ2-5	TGCGCCAGCAGCTTGGTGTTAGCGGGGTCCCCAGGGACCCAGTACTTC	CASSLVLAGSPGTQYF
-	TRBV7-2	-	TRBJ1-2	TGTGCCAGCAGCCGCCCTCCCCCTCCGGACTATGGCTACACCTTC	CASSRPPPPDYGYTF
-	TRBV7-6	TRBD2	TRBJ2-5	TGTGCCAGCAGCTTAGTAGCGGGGAATCCCCAAGAGACCCAGTACTTC	CASSLVAGNPQETQYF
-	TRBV18	TRBD2	TRBJ2-7	TGTGCCAGCTCAGCAACTAGCGGGAGGGACTACGAGCAGTACTTC	CASSATSGRDYEQYF
-	TRBV4-3	TRBD2	TRBJ2-1	TGCGCCAGCAGCCCAGGACTAGCGCCCAGGGAGCAGTTCTTC	CASSPGLAPREQFF
-	TRBV6-1	TRBD1	TRBJ1-1	TGTGCCAGCAGGGTCCAGGGGGGGAACACTGAAGCTTTCTTT	CASRVQGGNTEAFF
-	TRBV5-1	-	TRBJ1-6	TGCGCCAGCAGCTTAGAGGGAAGTTCACCCCTCCACTTT	CASSLEGSSPLHF
once	TRBV7-2	TRBD2	TRBJ2-2	TGTGCCAGCAGGGTAGCGGGCGGAGGCGGGGAGCTGTTTTTT	CASRVAGGGGELFF
few	TRBV9	-	TRBJ2-2	TGTGCCAGCAGCTGGGGACAAGGGGGGGGGACGAACACCGGGGAGCTGTTTTTT	CASSWGQGGGTNTGELFF
-	TRBV18	-	TRBJ1-2	TGTGCCAGCTCACCAGGAACAGGAGAAGTTAACTATGGCTACACCTTC	CASSPGTGEVNYGYTF
-	TRBV9	-	TRBJ1-1	TGTGCCAGCAGCGTAGCTCCAGGCCCGAACACTGAAGCTTTCTTT	CASSVAPGPNTEAFF
-	TRBV6-6	-	TRBJ1-3	TGTGCCAGCAGTCGCCCAGAAGACTCTGGAAACACCATATATTTT	CASSRPEDSGNTIYF
few	TRBV5-4	TRBD1	TRBJ1-2	TGTGCCAGCAGCGGTATTATTCCGGGACAGGGGGATGGCTACACCTTC	CASSGIIPGQGDGYTF
-	TRBV7-7	TRBD2	TRBJ2-1	TGTGCTAGCAGCTCCTCTACCGGACTAGCGGGGGGGAAGGGGAATGAGCAGTTCTTC	CASSSSTGLAGGKGNEQFF
-	TRBV4-1	TRBD1	TRBJ2-1	TGCGCCAGCAGCCACGGGACAGGGTTTTTCAATGAGCAGTTCTTC	CASSHGTGFFNEQFF
-	TRBV28	TRBD2	TRBJ2-1	TGTGCCAGCAGTTTACACACTAGCGGGAGGGTCGTCCCCAGCTCCTACAATGAGCAGTTCTTC	CASSLHTSGRVVPSSYNEQFF
-	TRBV19	TRBD1	TRBJ2-7	TGTGCCAGTAGTATAGAGCACCTGGGACAGCGCTACGAGCAGTACTTC	CASSIEHLGQRYEQYF
-	TRBV2	-	TRBJ2-2	TGTGCCAGCACCGGTAAAGTCCCGGGCACCGGGGAGCTGTTTTTT	CASTGKVPGTGELFF
-	TRBV30	-	TRBJ1-4	TGTGCCTGGGGACGACAGGCTAATGAAAAACTGTTTTTT	CAWGRQANEKLFF
few	TRBV6-5	TRBD1	TRBJ1-2	TGTGCCAGCAGTGACAGGGGGAATGGCTACACCTTC	CASSDRGNGYTF
-	TRBV9	-	TRBJ2-6	TGTGCCAGCAGCGTAGGTCTCACTACGACTTCTGGGGCCAACGTCCTGACTTTC	CASSVGLTTTSGANVLTF
once	TRBV4-2	TRBD2	TRBJ2-1	TGTGCCAGCAGCCAAGGGGGCGGGAGTACCGAGAGTGAGCAGTTCTTC	CASSQGGGSTESEQFF
-	TRBV7-9	TRBD2	TRBJ2-1	TGTGCCAGCAGCCCCCTTCTCGCGGGAGAGGAGCAGTTCTTC	CASSPLLAGEEQFF
-	TRBV5-4	-	TRBJ2-1	TGTGCCAGCACCCTACCTGGGAAGGGGTACAATGAGCAGTTCTTC	CASTLPGKGYNEQFF
-	TRBV5-6	TRBD1	TRBJ2-5	TGTGCCAGCAGCACCTTCGGGACAGCAATAGGGACCCAGTACTTC	CASSTFGTAIGTQYF
few	TRBV6-4	-	TRBJ1-2	TGTGCCAGCAGGAAGGACGGAGGATCTAACTATGGCTACACCTTC	CASRKDGGSNYGYTF
-	TRBV29-1	-	TRBJ2-1	TGCAGCGTCGCACAGGTTAATGAGCAGTTCTTC	CSVAQVNEQFF